This is a list of T cell receptor beta chains from one sample in a study of cytomegalovirus exposure and HLA in healthy donors. Data came from immunoSEQ multiplex PCR; TCRdb stores just in-frame clones and leaves some out. Of 180,000 or so clones in the sample, more than 60% were seen once. The source material was PBMCs. Receptors were obtained from a middle-aged woman in good health and CMV-seropositive. The CDR3 runs from the conserved cysteine through the conserved F or W. A D gene is named only where the DNA matches it firmly. Size tells how often a clone was seen (once, few, many) or the class of an expanded clone, and some rows leave it out.

TRBV7-9	.	14	.	TRBJ2-5	CASSSGQWKETQYF
TRBV27	.	13	TRBD1	TRBJ1-5	CASRGGRDQPQHF
TRBV7-9	.	16	.	TRBJ2-1	CASSLDRSAGYNEQFF
TRBV19	.	15	.	TRBJ1-5	CASSIGGMSNQPQHF
TRBV15	.	15	TRBD1	TRBJ1-2	CATSRKWDSTYGYTF
TRBV9	.	15	.	TRBJ2-2	CASTLGQSITGELFF
TRBV18	.	16	TRBD1	TRBJ2-7	CASSPLQTGQGYEQYF
TRBV5-4	.	16	TRBD2	TRBJ2-5	CASSLRLAGVHETQYF
TRBV30	few	12	TRBD1	TRBJ1-2	CAWSGGGHGYTF
TRBV5-1	.	15	TRBD1	TRBJ2-5	CASSLSGQGQETQYF
TRBV2	.	14	TRBD1	TRBJ1-1	CASSRTGKGTEAFF
TRBV19	.	13	.	TRBJ2-2	CASSMGAAGELFF
TRBV27	.	16	TRBD2	TRBJ2-1	CASSLFTSGTYNEQFF
TRBV7-9	.	16	.	TRBJ2-7	CASSLAGETSSYEQYF
TRBV5-4	once	14	TRBD1	TRBJ2-7	CASSIRTGRWEQYF
TRBV2	.	16	.	TRBJ1-3	CASSAVTGSSGNTIYF
TRBV4-3	.	13	.	TRBJ1-6	CASSQDGGSPLHF
TRBV4-2	.	13	TRBD2	TRBJ2-5	CASSRGSRETQYF
TRBV29-1	.	10	.	TRBJ1-1	CSVADIQAFF
TRBV4-1	once	18	TRBD2	TRBJ2-1	CASSQAGTAGGPLGEQFF
TRBV2	.	16	TRBD1	TRBJ2-3	CASSGQGRLERDTQYF
TRBV30	.	14	.	TRBJ1-2	CAWSPPAGWGGYTF
TRBV27	.	16	.	TRBJ1-1	CATPPDANLKNTEAFF
TRBV4-1	few	15	.	TRBJ2-5	CASSQESGVRRTQYF
TRBV5-6	.	15	.	TRBJ1-2	CASSDIQRQHYGYTF
TRBV11-2	.	16	.	TRBJ1-6	CARRTAVSSYNSPLHF
TRBV30	.	14	TRBD1	TRBJ1-5	CAWSVPGGNQPQHF
TRBV6-5	.	15	.	TRBJ2-1	CASSFRQSSYNEQFF
TRBV29-1	.	11	TRBD1	TRBJ1-2	CSVGQGMGYTF
TRBV29-1	.	17	TRBD2	TRBJ2-2	CSVDNGLAGTNTGELFF
TRBV27	.	15	TRBD1	TRBJ1-1	CASSLRTGRNTEAFF
TRBV29-1	.	13	.	TRBJ2-2	CSGSRGIAGELFF
TRBV27	.	15	.	TRBJ2-1	CASSFRRGQINEQFF
TRBV6-4	.	14	.	TRBJ2-1	CASSDENGAGEQFF
TRBV6-1	.	14	.	TRBJ1-1	CASEPGQRNTEAFF
TRBV30	few	12	.	TRBJ2-2	CAWSNYGGELFF
TRBV6-5	.	11	.	TRBJ1-1	CASSTDRRAFF
TRBV6-4	.	16	TRBD1	TRBJ1-1	CASSPQMDRFNTEAFF
TRBV11-2	.	13	.	TRBJ2-7	CASSLEPEDGQYF
TRBV4-1	.	17	.	TRBJ1-2	CASSQDPPLLGSYGYTF
TRBV7-2	.	15	TRBD2	TRBJ2-7	CASSRGLAGVYEQYF
TRBV25-1	.	15	.	TRBJ1-5	CASSEGQISNQPQHF
TRBV5-1	.	14	TRBD1	TRBJ1-3	CASSLDTGENSIYF
TRBV5-1	.	16	TRBD1	TRBJ2-5	CASSLVNRGLQETQYF